The clone carrying this T cell receptor beta chain was counted at least ten times. TCRdb recomputed clones from the PCR reads via MiXCR. This sample yields 40,000 or so clones, of which roughly a sixth are seen a single time; around a tenth belongs to the top ten. Each patient came to thyroid surgery without any prior treatment (of any kind). The sample originates from a study of metastatic and nonmetastatic thyroid tumors. The CDR3 runs 13 residues. Germline V gene lookup returns CDR1 SEHNR and CDR2 FQNEAQ (reference sequence). The V end was cut by 5 bases, the J end by 8 bases, with 13 bases between.

The sequence was obtained from a female donor with papillary thyroid cancer or a benign thyroid nodule (not recorded which). Some clones in this sample may be carry-over from other donors' samples. Sample: tumor tissue. The chain couples TRBV7-9 to TRBJ2-1, with D tentatively TRBD2 (6 bases). The CDR3 region has the DNA TGTGCCAGCAGCCTCTGGGGGGATGATGAGCAGTTCTTC. Its translation is CASSLWGDDEQFF.